These 8 T cell receptor beta chains were sequenced from one sample in a study of T cell responses to AZD1222 COVID-19 vaccine. The repertoire was sequenced with immunoSEQ multiplex PCR; TCRdb's copy has only in-frame clones and lacks some. The sample contains about 140,000 clones, about 92% of which appear only once. Sample: peripheral blood, taken on day 0 of AZD1222 vaccination. All receptors derive from an adult in good health.

The V and J genes are TRBV5-6 and TRBJ2-3; TRBD2 matches at 8 bases. The CDR3 consists of 15 residues. Losses at the gene ends were 1 base for V and 6 bases for J; bases not matched to a gene: 7. Germline assignment: CDR1 SGHDT and CDR2 YYEEEE. The CDR3 region has the DNA TGTGCCAGCAGCTTGCCAGCGGGGGTTACCGATACGCAGTATTTT. Its translation is CASSLPAGVTDTQYF.

This chain links TRBV28 with TRBJ1-2; the D gene is possibly TRBD1 (5 bases). Germline-derived CDR1 and CDR2 are MDHEN and SYDVKM. V lost 6 bases and J 7 bases, leaving 15 bases between the germline ends. The CDR3 covers 13 residues. DNA for the CDR3: TGTGCCAGCAGCACTCAGGGTTATTCTGGCTACACCTTC. This translates into CASSTQGYSGYTF.

This chain uses TRBV4-1 with TRBJ1-3; D remains unclear. This CDR3 spans 16 amino acids. Germline values: CDR1 MGHRA, CDR2 YSYEKL. The V end was cut by 1 base, the J end by 2 bases, with 12 bases between. CDR3 DNA: TGCGCCAGCAGCCAAGTTAGGGTGTCCGCTGGAAACACCATATATTTT. This codes for CASSQVRVSAGNTIYF.

The chain carries TRBV5-4 and TRBJ1-2; the D gene is possibly TRBD1 (5 bases). Germline V gives CDR1 SGHNT, CDR2 YYREEE (reference sequence). V was clipped by 3 bases and J by 6 bases, with 12 bases between them. This CDR3 region has 13 residues. The CDR3 is CASSWDLRDGYTF. In DNA, the CDR3 is TGTGCCAGCAGCTGGGACCTACGGGATGGCTACACCTTC.

V and J are TRBV13 and TRBJ2-1, with 9 positions matching TRBD1. Germline-derived CDR1 and CDR2 are PRHDT and FYEKMQ (reference sequence). J gave up 6 bases and V 5 bases, and 8 bases lay outside the gene matches. The CDR3 extends over 15 amino acids. The CDR3 protein is CASSPGTGFSNEQFF. CDR3 DNA sequence: TGTGCCAGCAGCCCGGGGACAGGGTTTAGCAATGAGCAGTTCTTC.

This clone was seen just once. This chain links TRBV19 with TRBJ1-3; TRBD1 agrees at 7 bases. V dropped 3 bases and J dropped 2; count of bases not matched to a gene: 4. Per the germline V gene, CDR1 is LNHDA and CDR2 is SQIVND (reference sequence). The CDR3 has 15 amino acids. CDR3 in DNA: TGTGCCAGTAGTATTCAGGGGGTCCCTGGAAACACCATATATTTT. Amino acid sequence: CASSIQGVPGNTIYF.

Details on this clone: Other nucleotide sequences in the sample specify the same CDR3. The chain couples TRBV19 to TRBJ1-1; D is unresolved. Per the germline V gene, CDR1 is LNHDA and CDR2 is SQIVND (reference sequence). V gave up 3 bases and J gave up 1 base, with 3 bases separating them. This CDR3 region has 12 residues. CDR3 in DNA: TGTGCCAGTAGTATCGGGAACACTGAAGCTTTCTTT. Its protein is CASSIGNTEAFF.

This clone has only one observation. The chain employs TRBV4-1 and TRBJ2-5, with TRBD2 as a possible D gene (6 bases). From germline, CDR1 is MGHRA and CDR2 YSYEKL. This CDR3 has 15 amino acids. The V and J ends lost 5 bases and 2 bases respectively, with 15 bases between them. The CDR3 DNA reads TGCGCCAGCAGCTCCCTACCGGGAGCTCAAGAGACCCAGTACTTC. Its protein product is CASSSLPGAQETQYF.